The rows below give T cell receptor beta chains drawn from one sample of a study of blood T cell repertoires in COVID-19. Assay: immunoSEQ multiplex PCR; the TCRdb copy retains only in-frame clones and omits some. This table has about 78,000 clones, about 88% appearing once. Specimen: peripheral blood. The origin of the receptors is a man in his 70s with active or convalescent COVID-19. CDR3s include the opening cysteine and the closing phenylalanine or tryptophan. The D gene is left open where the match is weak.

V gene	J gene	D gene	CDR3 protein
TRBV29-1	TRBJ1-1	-	CSVVLAGGTEAFF
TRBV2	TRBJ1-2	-	CASSDPGNNGYTF
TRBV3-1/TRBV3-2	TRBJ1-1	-	CASSQRGGSDTEAFF
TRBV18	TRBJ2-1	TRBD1	CASSPRPGGTGGNEQFF
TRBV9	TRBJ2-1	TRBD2	CASSVGASGGAAQFF
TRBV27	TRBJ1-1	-	CASSLWGRDTEAFF
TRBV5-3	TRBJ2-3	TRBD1	CARSYARGQGRADTQYF
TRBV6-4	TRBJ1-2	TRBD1	CASRMTGAIHNYGYTF
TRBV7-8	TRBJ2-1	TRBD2	CASSRLGTSSNEQFF
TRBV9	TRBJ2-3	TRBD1	CASSVGGQGAISQYF
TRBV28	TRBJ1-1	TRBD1	CASSSQGGSTEAFF
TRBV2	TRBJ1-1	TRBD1	CASRDRAKEGTEAFF
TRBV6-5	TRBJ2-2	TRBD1	CASSPEGGSTGELFF
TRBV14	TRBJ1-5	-	CASSQETLYSNQPQHF
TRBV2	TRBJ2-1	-	CASSSTGNSVNEQFF
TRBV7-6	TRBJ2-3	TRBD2	CASSYLSGGTDTQYF
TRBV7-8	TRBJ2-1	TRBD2	CASSLGTSGGAQLNEQFF
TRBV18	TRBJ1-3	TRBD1	CASSPGTGGNTIYF
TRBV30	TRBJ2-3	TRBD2	CAWSVKGWNGGAVPDTQYF
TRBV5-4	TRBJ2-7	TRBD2	CASTLAGASSYEQYF
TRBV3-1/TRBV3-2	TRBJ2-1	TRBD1	CASSPSAGTGGSRGHNEQFF
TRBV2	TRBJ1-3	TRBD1	CASSSRTGISGNTIYF
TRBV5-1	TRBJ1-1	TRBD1	CASSLPGQGVWGEAFF
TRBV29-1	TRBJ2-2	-	CSVGDWNTGELFF
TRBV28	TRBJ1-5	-	CASSTQGNGQPQHF
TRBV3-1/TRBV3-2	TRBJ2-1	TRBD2	CASSPGTSGRSGEQFF
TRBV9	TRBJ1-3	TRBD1	CASSGRTGHGNTIYF
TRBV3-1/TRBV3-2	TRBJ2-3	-	CASSQSAHSTDTQYF
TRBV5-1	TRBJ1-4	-	CASSSQQGSNEKLFF
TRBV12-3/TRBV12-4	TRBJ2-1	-	CASSPILEEQFF
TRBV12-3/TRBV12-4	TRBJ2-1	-	CASSPSGVEQFF
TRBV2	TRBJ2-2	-	CASKRGGAGELFF
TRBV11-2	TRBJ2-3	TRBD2	CASSLRRGAGIPTDTQYF
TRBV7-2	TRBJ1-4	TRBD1	CASSSQGVSNEKLFF
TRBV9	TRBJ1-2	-	CASSAAPATYHYGYTF
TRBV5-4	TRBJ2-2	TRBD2	CASSLRIAGVTGELFF